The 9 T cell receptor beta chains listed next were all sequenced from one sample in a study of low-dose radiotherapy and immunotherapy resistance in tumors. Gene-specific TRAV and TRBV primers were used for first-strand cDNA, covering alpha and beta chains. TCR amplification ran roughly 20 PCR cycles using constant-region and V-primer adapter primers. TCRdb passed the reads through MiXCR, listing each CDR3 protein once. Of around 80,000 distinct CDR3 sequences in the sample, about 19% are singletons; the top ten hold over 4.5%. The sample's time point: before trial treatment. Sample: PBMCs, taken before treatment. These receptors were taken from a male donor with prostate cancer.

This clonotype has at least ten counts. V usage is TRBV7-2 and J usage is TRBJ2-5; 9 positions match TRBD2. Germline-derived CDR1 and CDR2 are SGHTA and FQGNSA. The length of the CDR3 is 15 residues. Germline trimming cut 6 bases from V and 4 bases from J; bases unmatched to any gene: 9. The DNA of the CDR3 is TGTGCCAGCAGACACGGCGGGAGGGCCGGAGAGACCCAGTACTTC. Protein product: CASRHGGRAGETQYF.

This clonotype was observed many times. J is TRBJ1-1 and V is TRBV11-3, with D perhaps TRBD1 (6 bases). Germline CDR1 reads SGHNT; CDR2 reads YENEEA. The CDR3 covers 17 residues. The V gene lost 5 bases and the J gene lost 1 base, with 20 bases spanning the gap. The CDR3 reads CASSGRGPTGPNTEAFF. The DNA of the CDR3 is TGTGCCAGCAGCGGACGAGGACCGACAGGCCCGAACACTGAAGCTTTCTTT.

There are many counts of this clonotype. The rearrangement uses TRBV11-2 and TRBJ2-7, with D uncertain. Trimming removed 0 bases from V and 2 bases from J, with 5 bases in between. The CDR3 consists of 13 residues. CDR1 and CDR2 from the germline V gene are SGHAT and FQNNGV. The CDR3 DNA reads TGTGCCAGCAGCTTAGATAACCCCTACGAGCAGTACTTC. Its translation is CASSLDNPYEQYF.

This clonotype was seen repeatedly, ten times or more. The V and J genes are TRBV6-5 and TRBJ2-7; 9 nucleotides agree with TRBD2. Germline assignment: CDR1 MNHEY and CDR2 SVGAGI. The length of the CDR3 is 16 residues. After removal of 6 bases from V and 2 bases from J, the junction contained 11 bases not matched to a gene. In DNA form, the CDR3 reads TGTGCCAGCAGGCGACGTACTAGCGGGTCCACCTACGAGCAGTACTTC. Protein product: CASRRRTSGSTYEQYF.

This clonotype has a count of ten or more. The CDR3 spells CASSQDGVNEQFF. CDR3 DNA sequence: TGTGCCAGCAGCCAAGATGGGGTGAATGAGCAGTTCTTC. V usage is TRBV3-1 and J usage is TRBJ2-1; D remains ambiguous. Looked up from germline, CDR1 is LGHDT and CDR2 is YNNKEL (reference sequence). Trimming shortened V by 0 bases and J by 7 bases, and 7 bases separated the two germline ends. The CDR3 runs 13 residues.

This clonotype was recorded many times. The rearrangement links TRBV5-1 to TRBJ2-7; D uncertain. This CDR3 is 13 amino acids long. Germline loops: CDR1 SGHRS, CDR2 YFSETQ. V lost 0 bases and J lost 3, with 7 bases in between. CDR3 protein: CASSLATNYEQYF. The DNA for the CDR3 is TGCGCCAGCAGCTTGGCCACCAACTACGAGCAGTACTTC.

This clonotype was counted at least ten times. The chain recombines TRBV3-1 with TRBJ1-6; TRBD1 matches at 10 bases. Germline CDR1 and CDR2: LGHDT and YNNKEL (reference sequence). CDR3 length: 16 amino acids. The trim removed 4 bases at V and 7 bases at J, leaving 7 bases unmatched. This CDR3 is CASSLFGDRGNSPLHF. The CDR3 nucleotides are TGTGCCAGCAGCCTTTTTGGGGACAGGGGAAATTCACCCCTCCACTTT.

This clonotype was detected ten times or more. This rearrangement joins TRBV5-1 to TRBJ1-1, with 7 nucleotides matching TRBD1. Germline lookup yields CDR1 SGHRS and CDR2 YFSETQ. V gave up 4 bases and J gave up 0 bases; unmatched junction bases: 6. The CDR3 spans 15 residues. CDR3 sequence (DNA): TGCGCCAGCAGCGGAACAGGGGCCGTGAACACTGAAGCTTTCTTT. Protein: CASSGTGAVNTEAFF.

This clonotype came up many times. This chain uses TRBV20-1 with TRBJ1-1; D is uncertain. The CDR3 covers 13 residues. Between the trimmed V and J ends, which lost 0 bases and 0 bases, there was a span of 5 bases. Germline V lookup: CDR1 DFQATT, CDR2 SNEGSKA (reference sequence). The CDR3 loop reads CSAREDMNTEAFF. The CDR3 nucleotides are TGCAGTGCTAGAGAAGACATGAACACTGAAGCTTTCTTT.